A single TCR beta chain is shown here with its context. The sample is drawn from a study of cytomegalovirus exposure and HLA in healthy donors. CDR1 is SGHNT, CDR2 YENEEA, per germline. The trim removed 0 bases at V and 8 bases at J, leaving 7 bases unmatched. The CDR3 covers 16 residues. Here immunoSEQ multiplex PCR was the method, and the copy in TCRdb shows in-frame clones only, minus some. The repertoire has tens of thousands of clones, approximately 96% of them found once; the top ten carry about 1.3%. This chain joins TRBV11-3 and TRBJ2-1, with 10 bases identical to TRBD2. Sequencing used PBMCs. The origin of this receptor is a woman between 18 and 29 years old in good health and CMV-seronegative. In DNA, the CDR3 is TGTGCCAGCAGCTTAGAACCACTAGCGGGACGCGATGAGCAGTTCTTC. Amino acid sequence: CASSLEPLAGRDEQFF.